One sample yielded the 22 T cell receptor beta chains listed below, sequenced in a study of T cells in localized non-small cell lung cancer. Measured with immunoSEQ multiplex PCR; TCRdb has only the in-frame clones, and not every one. This table has 20,000 to 25,000 clones, about 90% appearing once. The specimen was peripheral blood, collected before any cancer treatment. The receptors were gathered from a male donor aged 60 or over with stage I squamous cell lung carcinoma.

The gene calls are TRBV6-1 and TRBJ1-2; D is undetermined. Germline V gene lookup returns CDR1 MNHNS and CDR2 SASEGT. The length of the CDR3 is 14 residues. Trimming took off 0 bases at V and 5 bases at J, with 10 bases between the two ends. The CDR3 coding sequence is TGTGCCAGCAGTGAAGCCCGCACCTCGTATGGCTACACCTTC. It yields the protein CASSEARTSYGYTF.

V gene TRBV5-4 combines with J gene TRBJ1-5, with D tentatively TRBD1 (6 bases). The CDR3 runs 13 residues. CDR1 and CDR2 (germline): SGHNT, YYREEE (reference sequence). Trimming removed 2 bases from V and 5 bases from J, with 8 bases in between. CDR3 nucleotide sequence: TGTGCCAGCAGCTTCCGGACAGATCAGCCCCAGCATTTT. As protein: CASSFRTDQPQHF.

This sequence joins TRBV6-5 and TRBJ1-5; 8 bases fit TRBD1. Per germline, CDR1 MNHEY and CDR2 SVGAGI. The length of the CDR3 is 15 residues. Trimming at V came to 2 bases and at J to 6 bases, leaving 6 bases not matched to a gene. CDR3 region: CASSYPDRGTQPQHF. CDR3 bases: TGTGCCAGCAGTTACCCCGACAGGGGAACTCAGCCCCAGCATTTT.

The chain uses TRBV14 and TRBJ1-3; a possible D gene is TRBD1 (6 bases). The CDR3 covers 15 residues. In germline, CDR1 is SGHDN, CDR2 FVKESK. Between the trimmed V and J ends, which lost 0 bases and 2 bases, there was a span of 8 bases. The DNA of the CDR3 is TGTGCCAGCAGCCAAGATTCAGGGGCTGGAAACACCATATATTTT. This encodes CASSQDSGAGNTIYF.

The chain joins TRBV4-3 to TRBJ1-6; D is possibly TRBD1 (5 bases). V lost 0 bases and J lost 10, with 10 bases in between. This CDR3 is built from 14 residues. CDR1 is LGHNA, CDR2 YSLEER, per germline. The CDR3 region is CASSQDFRESPLHF. The CDR3 nucleotides read TGCGCCAGCAGCCAAGATTTCAGGGAGTCACCCCTCCACTTT.

This chain uses TRBV7-2 with TRBJ2-7; D gene uncertain. Germline V CDR1 and CDR2: SGHTA, FQGNSA. This CDR3 comprises 15 residues. Trimming removed 1 base from V and 4 bases from J, with 14 bases in between. CDR3: CASSLGYNRPYEQYF. DNA for the CDR3: TGTGCCAGCAGCTTAGGCTACAATCGCCCATACGAGCAGTACTTC. Full variable domain (outside the CDR3, taken from reference TRBV7-2 and TRBJ2-7): GAGVSQSPSNKVTEKGKDVELRCDPISGHTALYWYRQSLGQGLEFLIYFQGNSAPDKSGLPSDRFSAERTGGSVSTLTIQRTQQEDSAVYLCASSLGYNRPYEQYFGPGTRLTVT.

The chain links TRBV28 to TRBJ2-3, with D possibly being TRBD1 or TRBD2 (5 bases each). V gave up 6 bases and J gave up 0 bases, with 10 bases separating them. This CDR3 contains 14 residues. Germline V gene lookup returns CDR1 MDHEN and CDR2 SYDVKM. The CDR3 protein is CASRNRDSTDTQYF. Here the CDR3 DNA reads TGTGCCAGCAGAAATAGGGACAGCACAGATACGCAGTATTTT.

The V gene is TRBV18, the J gene TRBJ1-6; D unclear. V lost 2 bases, J lost 1 base, and 3 bases lay in between. The CDR3 loop spans 14 amino acids. Per germline, CDR1 KGHSH and CDR2 LQKENI. The CDR3 coding sequence is TGTGCCAGCTCACCAGGGTCCTATAATTCACCCCTCCACTTT. This encodes CASSPGSYNSPLHF.

The chain links TRBV25-1 to TRBJ2-2, with D uncertain. V was shortened by 0 bases and J by 6 bases, with 2 bases between the two germline ends. The germline V gene has CDR1 MGHDK and CDR2 SYGVNS. The CDR3 sequence is 12 residues long. As DNA, the CDR3 is TGTGCCAGCAGTGAATATGCCGGGGAGCTGTTTTTT. This codes for CASSEYAGELFF.

V and J are TRBV7-9 and TRBJ2-3, with a tentative D call TRBD1 (6 bases). Germline-derived CDR1 and CDR2 are SEHNR and FQNEAQ (reference sequence). The CDR3 is made up of 14 amino acids. Trimming pared 5 bases from V and 0 bases from J, leaving 9 bases between. In nucleotides, the CDR3 is TGTGCCAGCAGCCCGGGACACAGCACAGATACGCAGTATTTT. Its translation: CASSPGHSTDTQYF.

The chain is built from TRBV5-5 and TRBJ2-7; TRBD2 matches 11 bases. Losses at the gene ends were 5 bases for V and 0 bases for J; bases not matched to a gene: 7. The V gene's germline CDR1 is SGHKS and CDR2 YYEKEE (reference sequence). The CDR3 is 16 amino acids. Here the CDR3 DNA reads TGTGCCAGCAGTTTAGGACTAGCGGGCCGCTCCTACGAGCAGTACTTC. Protein product: CASSLGLAGRSYEQYF.

The chain is built from TRBV18 and TRBJ1-6; 9 bases agree with TRBD1. CDR1 and CDR2 from the germline V gene are KGHSH and LQKENI. This CDR3 has 17 amino acids. J was trimmed by 9 bases and V by 4 bases; bases with no gene match: 13. DNA for the CDR3: TGTGCCAGCTCACGAACAGGGGGCCATGAGAGTCGTTCACCCCTCCACTTT. As protein: CASSRTGGHESRSPLHF.

The chain links TRBV4-2 to TRBJ2-3; 11 positions match TRBD2. This CDR3 region has 14 residues. Germline-derived CDR1 and CDR2 are LGHNA and YNFKEQ. Trimming removed 8 bases from V and 7 bases from J; junction bases left unmatched: 8. Here the CDR3 reads CASGTSGGQNTQYF. As DNA, the CDR3 is TGTGCCAGCGGAACTAGCGGGGGCCAGAATACGCAGTATTTT.

This clone occurred once. The rearrangement uses TRBV15 and TRBJ2-2; D unclear. This CDR3 has 14 amino acids. Per germline, CDR1 LNHNV and CDR2 YYDKDF (reference sequence). The V end lost 5 bases, the J end lost 4 bases, and 11 bases lay between the germline ends. This CDR3 is CATSGRSGTGELFF. The CDR3, as DNA: TGTGCCACCAGCGGCAGGTCAGGCACCGGGGAGCTGTTTTTT.

The V and J genes are TRBV15 and TRBJ1-4; no clear D gene. Looked up from germline, CDR1 is LNHNV and CDR2 is YYDKDF (reference sequence). The CDR3 has 14 residues. Between the trimmed V and J ends, which lost 1 base and 7 bases, there was a span of 10 bases. This chain's CDR3 is CATSRVLWGEKLFF. The CDR3 coding sequence is TGTGCCACCAGCAGAGTCCTGTGGGGTGAAAAACTGTTTTTT.

The CDR3 protein is CASSYGGVWSNQPQHF. The CDR3 region has the DNA TGTGCCAGCAGTTACGGGGGGGTGTGGAGCAATCAGCCCCAGCATTTT. This chain uses TRBV6-5 with TRBJ1-5; maybe TRBD1 (5 bases). The CDR3 is 16 residues long. The V and J ends lost 2 bases and 1 base respectively, with 12 bases between them. Germline loops: CDR1 MNHEY, CDR2 SVGAGI.

The gene calls are TRBV11-3 and TRBJ2-1; 7 positions agree with TRBD1. The CDR3 extends over 15 amino acids. Losses at the gene ends were 5 bases for V and 8 bases for J; bases not matched to a gene: 12. CDR1 is SGHNT and CDR2 is YENEEA in the germline V gene. In DNA, the CDR3 is TGTGCCAGCAGCCTATCGGCAGGGGGAATGTATGAGCAGTTCTTC. Translated: CASSLSAGGMYEQFF.

The CDR3 loop is CASSLEAGGQPQHF. The CDR3 nucleotides are TGCGCCAGCAGCTTGGAAGCGGGCGGCCAGCCCCAGCATTTT. The rearrangement joins TRBV5-1 to TRBJ1-5; the D is unclear. The CDR3 is 14 amino acids. V was shortened by 0 bases and J by 7 bases, with 11 bases between the two germline ends. Germline CDR1 reads SGHRS; CDR2 reads YFSETQ.

The rearrangement uses TRBV4-1 and TRBJ1-1; the match to TRBD1 covers 7 bases. After removal of 5 bases from V and 5 bases from J, the junction contained 8 bases not matched to a gene. The CDR3 is 14 residues long. CDR1 and CDR2 (germline): MGHRA, YSYEKL. CDR3 in amino acids: CASSSPGGWTEAFF. The CDR3 DNA sequence: TGCGCCAGCAGCTCCCCAGGGGGGTGGACTGAAGCTTTCTTT.

The chain employs TRBV5-8 and TRBJ1-1, with D perhaps TRBD1 (5 bases). Germline CDR1 SGHTS, CDR2 YDEGEE. This CDR3 region has 14 residues. V was shortened by 7 bases and J by 4 bases, with 17 bases between the two germline ends. The CDR3: CASGRLLGVTEAFF. CDR3 DNA sequence: TGTGCCAGCGGCCGTCTCTTAGGGGTCACTGAAGCTTTCTTT.

The V gene is TRBV19, the J gene TRBJ2-1; 9 bases agree with TRBD2. Germline loops: CDR1 LNHDA, CDR2 SQIVND (reference sequence). The CDR3 runs 15 residues. V trimming: 2 bases; J trimming: 4 bases; junction bases outside the gene matches: 3. This CDR3 reads CASSISLAGYNEQFF. The CDR3 DNA reads as TGTGCCAGTAGTATAAGCCTAGCGGGATACAATGAGCAGTTCTTC.

The gene calls are TRBV6-1 and TRBJ2-3; D unresolved. The CDR3 consists of 13 residues. Trimming removed 5 bases at V and 5 bases at J, with 11 bases between. Looked up from germline, CDR1 is MNHNS and CDR2 is SASEGT. The CDR3 DNA is TGTGCCAGCAGTTTGGGCCGTCAAGATACGCAGTATTTT. Translating it yields CASSLGRQDTQYF.